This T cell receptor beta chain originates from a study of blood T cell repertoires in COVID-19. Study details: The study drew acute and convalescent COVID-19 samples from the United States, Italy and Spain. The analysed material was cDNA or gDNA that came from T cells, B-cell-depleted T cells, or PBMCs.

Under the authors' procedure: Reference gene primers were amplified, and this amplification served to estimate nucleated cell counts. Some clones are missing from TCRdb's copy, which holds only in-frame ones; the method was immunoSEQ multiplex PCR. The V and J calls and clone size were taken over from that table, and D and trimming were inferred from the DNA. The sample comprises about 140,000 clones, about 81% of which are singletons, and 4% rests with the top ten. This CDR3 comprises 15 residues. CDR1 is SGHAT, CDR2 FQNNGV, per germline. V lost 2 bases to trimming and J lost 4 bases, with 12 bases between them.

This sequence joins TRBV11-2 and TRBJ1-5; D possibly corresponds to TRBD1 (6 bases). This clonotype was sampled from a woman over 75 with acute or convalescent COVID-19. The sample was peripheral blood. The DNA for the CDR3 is TGTGCCAGCAGCTTAAGTAGGGGGGGGAATCAGCCCCAGCATTTT. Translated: CASSLSRGGNQPQHF. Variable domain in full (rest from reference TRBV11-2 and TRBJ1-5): EAGVAQSPRYKIIEKRQSVAFWCNPISGHATLYWYQQILGQGPKLLIQFQNNGVVDDSQLPKDRFSAERLKGVDSTLKIQPAKLEDSAVYLCASSLSRGGNQPQHFGDGTRLSIL.